This T cell receptor (beta chain) was captured by sequencing in a study of response to subunit inactivated influenza vaccine. This clonotype was recorded a few times. Its target is unknown. Study-level findings and limits: T cells newly recruited by each seasonal influenza vaccination are few, the authors suggested.

One entry per CDR3 protein results from TCRdb running MiXCR on the RT-PCR reads. The repertoire has roughly 670,000 distinct CDR3 sequences, around 15% of them found once; the top ten carry less than 8.5%. The sequences come from PBMCs from blood, collected around 15 days before vaccination. The clonotype originates from a man aged 45-65 years who received an inactivated influenza vaccine.

The CDR3 DNA reads as TGTGCCAGCGCCAGGGTCGCCGGGGAGCTGTTTTTT. Translation: CASARVAGELFF. This rearrangement joins TRBV6-2 or TRBV6-3 to TRBJ2-2; tentatively, D is TRBD1 (5 bases). The CDR3 contains 12 residues. Trimming took off 8 bases at V and 6 bases at J, with 10 bases between the two ends. Per germline, CDR1 MNHEY and CDR2 SVGEGT.